This T cell receptor beta chain was recovered during a study of T cells in women clearing cervical HPV infection. Some clones are missing from TCRdb's copy, which holds only in-frame ones; the method was immunoSEQ multiplex PCR. The table for this sample gives 40,000 or so clones. Findings of the study overall: CIN3+ cases had significantly higher TCR richness than controls; evenness did not differ.

As to this clone: Its specificity is unknown. The read terminates 3 residues ahead of where the CDR3 ends, so the germline J gene completes it.

The V gene end was trimmed by 8 bases and the J gene end by 1 base; junction bases not matched to a gene: 5. Germline V gene sequence: CDR1 GTSNPN, CDR2 SVGIG (reference sequence). This CDR3 region has 13 residues. V gene TRBV30 combines with J gene TRBJ1-1, with 9 bases aligning to TRBD1. This TCR was sampled from a woman aged 18 to 75 with a cervical HPV16 infection that either progressed to CIN3+ or cleared (not recorded which). The sequenced sample consisted of blood buffy coat. This chain's CDR3 is CAMDRGPNTEAFF. CDR3 bases read: TGTGCCATGGACAGGGGACCGAACACTGAA.